These T cell receptor beta chains were read from a single sample in a study of blood T cells in healthy people across ages. TCRdb analysed the 5' RACE reads with MiXCR anew, one entry per CDR3 protein. This table has around 1.5 million distinct CDR3 sequences, roughly 32% appearing once. The sample comprised blood. These receptors were collected from a woman in her 30s in good health. CDR3s include the opening cysteine and the closing phenylalanine or tryptophan.

j_call v_call cdr3_aa
TRBJ2-5 TRBV20-1 CSAQIRGRSGETQYF
TRBJ2-5 TRBV5-6 CASSFLAGTHQETQYF
TRBJ2-1 TRBV4-2 CASSQHSGGFDNEQFF
TRBJ2-7 TRBV12-3/TRBV12-4 CASSIAASYEQYF
. TRBV7-3 CASSLETGWSGTQYF
TRBJ2-7 TRBV12-3/TRBV12-4 CATAVGHQSSYEQYF
TRBJ1-5 TRBV2 CASRDGTGGTNQPQHF
TRBJ1-5 TRBV15 CATSRDRGSNQPQHF
TRBJ1-1 TRBV29-1 CSAVEGTGTTLNTEAFF
TRBJ2-5 TRBV30 CAWSVRSPVPGLAVKHNEQYF
TRBJ2-7 TRBV27 CASSLGGADYEQYF
TRBJ1-5 TRBV28 CASTTGIFGNQPQHF
TRBJ1-6 TRBV20-1 CSARLEAGSYNSPLHF
TRBJ1-1 TRBV7-9 CASSPRRRAQKNTEAFF
TRBJ2-1 TRBV28 CASSSYSGRGVHEQFF
TRBJ2-4 TRBV4-1 CASSQGQAFSAKNIQYF
TRBJ2-7 TRBV4-1 CASSQVVGQGLQYF
TRBJ2-1 TRBV9 CASSVGWRGSANEQFF
TRBJ2-7 TRBV11-2 CASSPPAAGAGINEQYF
TRBJ2-3 TRBV5-1 CASSLGLGDTQYF
TRBJ2-3 TRBV7-8 CASSLVGGPGDTQYF
TRBJ2-7 TRBV27 CASSLFSPGLASEQYF
TRBJ2-3 TRBV20-1 CSAPPNDGLVGTDTQYF